This is a list of T cell receptor beta chains from one sample in a study of blood T cells in healthy people across ages. Each CDR3 protein is one row after TCRdb ran MiXCR on the 5' RACE reads. This sample has just under 900,000 distinct CDR3 sequences, with under 30% found just once. The specimen sequenced was blood. The receptors here all came from a woman aged 80 or older in good health. The CDR3 runs from the conserved cysteine through the conserved F or W. A D gene is named only where the DNA matches it firmly. The size entry is marked missing in some rows and otherwise reads once, few, many or a size class.

>-|TRBD1|TRBJ1-2|TRBV20-1
CSARMDRGLGYTF
TGCAGTGCTAGAATGGACAGGGGGCTCGGCTACACCTTC
>-|-|TRBJ1-4|TRBV6-5
CASSYVSRARPATNEKLFF
TGTGCCAGCAGTTACGTTTCGAGGGCTAGGCCAGCAACTAATGAAAAACTGTTTTTT
>-|-|TRBJ2-2|TRBV6-2/TRBV6-3
CASSYSEVNTGELFF
TGTGCCAGCAGTTACTCAGAGGTTAACACCGGGGAGCTGTTTTTT
>many|-|TRBJ2-5|TRBV11-2
CASSLKAGLLAETQYF
TGTGCCAGCAGCTTAAAGGCGGGGCTGTTGGCGGAGACCCAGTACTTC
>-|TRBD1|TRBJ2-7|TRBV20-1
CSADTGTGGYEQYF
TGCAGTGCGGATACCGGGACAGGGGGCTACGAGCAGTACTTC
>few|TRBD1|TRBJ2-3|TRBV11-3
CASSLGSQGASTDTQYF
TGTGCCAGCAGCTTAGGGTCCCAGGGGGCAAGCACAGATACGCAGTATTTT
>many|-|TRBJ2-1|TRBV13
CASSLERLGINEQFF
TGTGCCAGCAGCTTAGAACGCCTGGGAATCAATGAGCAGTTCTTC
>many|-|TRBJ1-4|TRBV4-3
CASSRTTATTNEKLFF
TGCGCCAGCAGCCGGACGACAGCTACAACTAATGAAAAACTGTTTTTT
>once|TRBD2|TRBJ2-4|TRBV11-2
CASSLGPGTSGSSEQYF
TGTGCCAGCAGCTTAGGCCCCGGGACTAGCGGGAGTAGTGAGCAGTACTTC
>-|TRBD1|TRBJ2-7|TRBV6-1
CASSGPDGRGLYEQYF
TGTGCCAGCAGTGGCCCGGATGGCAGGGGGCTTTACGAGCAGTACTTC
>-|TRBD1|TRBJ2-7|TRBV12-3/TRBV12-4
CASSLTGGLSYEQDF
TGTGCCAGCAGCCTCACAGGGGGCCTCTCCTACGAGCAGGACTTC
>many|TRBD2|TRBJ2-1|TRBV7-2
CASSPGRGGLEQFF
TGTGCCAGCAGCCCCGGGCGGGGGGGCCTTGAGCAGTTCTTC
>many|-|TRBJ2-1|TRBV7-8
CASSLATGNYNEQFF
TGTGCCAGCAGCTTAGCCACGGGAAACTACAATGAGCAGTTCTTC
>-|-|TRBJ1-4|TRBV29-1
CSVSTGREKLFF
TGCAGCGTTTCAACGGGACGGGAAAAACTGTTTTTT
>few|TRBD2|TRBJ2-1|TRBV27
CASSPLQLAGNEQFF
TGTGCCAGCAGTCCCCTTCAACTAGCGGGCAATGAGCAGTTCTTC
>-|-|TRBJ2-5|TRBV27
CASSSPQGGGETQYF
TGTGCCAGCAGTTCCCCTCAGGGCGGAGGAGAGACCCAGTACTTC
>once|-|TRBJ2-1|TRBV7-8
CASSPIAGSGNNEQFF
TGTGCCAGCAGCCCTATCGCGGGCTCCGGGAACAATGAGCAGTTCTTC
>many|-|TRBJ2-1|TRBV5-1
CASSSTGTQYNEQFF
TGCGCCAGCAGCTCAACGGGGACCCAATACAATGAGCAGTTCTTC
>-|TRBD1|TRBJ1-1|TRBV11-2
CASDGTGMNTEAFF
TGTGCCAGCGACGGGACAGGGATGAACACTGAAGCTTTCTTT
>many|-|TRBJ1-1|TRBV6-6
CASSYSGGPLNTEAFF
TGTGCCAGCAGTTACTCGGGGGGCCCTCTGAACACTGAAGCTTTCTTT
>few|-|TRBJ1-6|TRBV27
CASSILNRDSPLHF
TGTGCCAGCAGTATCCTAAACAGGGATTCACCCCTCCACTTT
>many|-|TRBJ1-5|TRBV29-1
CSVAENSYQPQHF
TGCAGCGTTGCGGAAAACAGCTATCAGCCCCAGCATTTT
>many|-|TRBJ2-5|TRBV20-1
CSASTRARQETQYF
TGCAGTGCTAGTACCCGGGCAAGACAAGAGACCCAGTACTTC
>-|TRBD1|TRBJ1-5|TRBV6-1
CASTVRQGATGRSNQPQHF
TGTGCCAGCACCGTTCGACAGGGGGCTACGGGCAGAAGCAATCAGCCCCAGCATTTT
>many|-|TRBJ2-5|TRBV6-5
CATQSGGGPQETQYF
TGTGCCACCCAGAGCGGCGGGGGCCCACAAGAGACCCAGTACTTC
>-|-|TRBJ2-3|TRBV20-1
CSASTASGTDTQYF
TGCAGTGCTAGTACCGCTAGCGGCACAGATACGCAGTATTTT
>-|TRBD2|TRBJ2-1|TRBV7-2
CASSGGSQETQFF
TGTGCCAGCAGCGGCGGGAGTCAAGAGACCCAGTTCTTC
>-|TRBD1|TRBJ1-6|TRBV6-1
CASSVPWDRALSPPSRYNSPLHF
TGTGCCAGCAGTGTACCGTGGGACAGGGCCCTTTCTCCACCTAGCCGCTATAATTCACCCCTCCACTTT
>many|-|TRBJ2-1|TRBV25-1
CASTGSLLDEQFF
TGTGCCAGCACCGGGTCTCTCTTGGACGAGCAGTTCTTC
>few|TRBD2|TRBJ2-1|TRBV11-2
CASRLLAGASYNEQFF
TGTGCCAGCAGGCTTCTAGCGGGGGCCTCCTACAATGAGCAGTTCTTC
>-|TRBD1|TRBJ1-5|TRBV28
CASSLRGTGGQPQHF
TGTGCCAGCAGTTTACGAGGGACAGGAGGACAGCCCCAGCATTTT
>many|TRBD2|TRBJ2-7|TRBV28
CASSLTSGGTYEQYF
TGTGCCAGCAGTCTTACTAGCGGGGGGACCTACGAGCAGTACTTC
>-|TRBD1|TRBJ2-1|TRBV29-1
CSVGETPGQGRETQFF
TGCAGCGTGGGAGAGACCCCGGGACAGGGCCGAGAGACCCAGTTCTTC
>-|-|TRBJ1-5|TRBV28
CASSFGRQRFNQPQHF
TGTGCCAGCAGTTTTGGGAGACAAAGGTTCAATCAGCCCCAGCATTTT
>many|-|TRBJ2-7|TRBV10-3
CAISDRVYEQYF
TGTGCCATCAGTGATAGAGTATACGAGCAGTACTTC
>few|-|TRBJ2-3|TRBV19
CASSPRGGDSTDTQYF
TGTGCCAGTAGTCCCCGAGGAGGGGATAGCACAGATACGCAGTATTTT
>few|TRBD1|TRBJ1-5|TRBV4-1
CASSQERDRGQPQHF
TGCGCCAGCAGCCAAGAGAGGGACAGGGGCCAGCCCCAGCATTTT
>many|-|TRBJ2-1|TRBV20-1
CSARDLRPGRRRGYNEQFF
TGCAGTGCTAGAGATCTTAGGCCGGGCCGAAGGAGAGGCTACAATGAGCAGTTCTTC
>many|-|TRBJ2-4|TRBV7-2
CASSPWQGTGAKNIQYF
TGTGCCAGCAGCCCCTGGCAGGGGACTGGGGCCAAAAACATTCAGTACTTC
>many|-|TRBJ2-1|TRBV11-2
CASSLVAGAREQFF
TGTGCCAGCAGCTTAGTTGCGGGGGCGCGTGAGCAGTTCTTC
>many|-|TRBJ2-1|TRBV20-1
CSARRGTLVEFF
TGCAGTGCTAGACGAGGGACTCTCGTCGAGTTCTTC
>-|TRBD1|TRBJ1-1|TRBV30
CAWSGARPGTQGREAFF
TGTGCCTGGAGTGGGGCCCGTCCCGGGACACAGGGGCGAGAAGCTTTCTTT
>few|TRBD1|TRBJ1-5|TRBV20-1
CSAGGTGHQPQHF
TGCAGTGCGGGCGGGACAGGGCATCAGCCCCAGCATTTT
>many|TRBD1|TRBJ1-2|TRBV20-1
CSARKGTGWGTNYGYTF
TGCAGTGCTAGAAAGGGGACAGGGTGGGGAACTAACTATGGCTACACCTTC
>-|TRBD1|TRBJ1-2|TRBV9
CASSVAQGAANGYTF
TGTGCCAGCAGCGTAGCTCAGGGGGCGGCGAATGGCTACACCTTC
>many|TRBD2|TRBJ2-1|TRBV6-5
CASRTTSGVYNEQFF
TGTGCCAGCAGGACGACTAGCGGGGTATACAATGAGCAGTTCTTC
>few|-|TRBJ2-1|TRBV11-3
CASSSRLSSYNEQFF
TGTGCCAGCAGCTCCCGACTTAGCTCCTACAATGAGCAGTTCTTC
>-|TRBD2|TRBJ2-7|TRBV27
CAGSAGLAGGYEQYF
TGTGCCGGCAGTGCGGGACTAGCGGGGGGTTACGAGCAGTACTTC
>many|-|TRBJ1-5|TRBV20-1
CSASGGGNQPQHF
TGCAGTGCTAGCGGAGGTGGCAATCAGCCCCAGCATTTT